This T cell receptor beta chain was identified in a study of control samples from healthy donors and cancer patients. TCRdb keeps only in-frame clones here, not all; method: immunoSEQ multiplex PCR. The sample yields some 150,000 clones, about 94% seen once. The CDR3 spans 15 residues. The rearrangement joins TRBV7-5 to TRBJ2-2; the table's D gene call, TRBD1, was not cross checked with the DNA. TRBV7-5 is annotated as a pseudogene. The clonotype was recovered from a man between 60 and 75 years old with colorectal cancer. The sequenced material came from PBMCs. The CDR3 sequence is CARSFLTGGDGELFF. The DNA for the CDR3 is TGTGCCAGAAGCTTCCTTACAGGGGGGGACGGGGAGCTGTTTTTT.